The T cell receptor beta chain described here comes from a study of cytomegalovirus exposure and HLA in healthy donors. Study-wide points: About 87% or about 30% of the time was how often most TCR beta V segments were productive, according to an earlier analysis. An analysis that was carried out later associated fewer than 20,000 TCR beta sequences with HLA alleles at 0.05 false discovery rate. Donor immune exposure was known only as CMV serostatus. Most TCR sequences showed up rarely, but some public TCRs showed up in many donors.

Concerning this clone: Antigen: not known.

With 60 Vbeta and 13 Jbeta primers, the PCR was carried out. Profiled with immunoSEQ multiplex PCR; TCRdb holds only in-frame clones, not every one. The data hold under 200,000 clones, with almost 85% observed a single time. Germline V gene data show CDR1 as SGHDT and CDR2 as YYEEEE. Germline trimming cut 1 base from V and 0 bases from J; bases unmatched to any gene: 5. This CDR3 has 17 residues. Sequences were obtained from PBMCs. The clonotype was recovered from a woman aged 45-65 years in good health and CMV-seronegative. The chain carries TRBV5-6 and TRBJ2-2; 8 bases are shared with TRBD2. Here the CDR3 DNA reads TGTGCCAGCAGCTTGTGGTGGCGGGGGGCGAACACCGGGGAGCTGTTTTTT. Encoded protein: CASSLWWRGANTGELFF.